This T cell receptor (beta chain) was sequenced for a study of blood T cell repertoires in COVID-19. About the study: From the United States, Italy and Spain came samples of acute and convalescent COVID-19. T cells, B-cell-depleted T cells, or PBMCs provided the cDNA or gDNA that served as material.

Germline V gene data show CDR1 as GTSNPN and CDR2 as SVGIG (reference sequence). V trimming: 6 bases; J trimming: 5 bases; junction bases outside the gene matches: 11. This CDR3 region has 14 residues. Authors' methods: Estimated nucleated cell counts came from reference gene primer amplification. The repertoire was sequenced with immunoSEQ multiplex PCR; TCRdb's copy has only in-frame clones and lacks some. That table supplies the V and J calls and clone size; D and trimming were determined from the DNA. The sample has 97,000 or so clones, 75% to 90% seen once; the top ten hold around 5%. Followed longitudinally, the Seattle patients had been enrolled during active infection.

The chain carries TRBV30 and TRBJ2-5, with 8 bases fitting TRBD1. The clonotype was recovered from a woman aged 45 to 65 with COVID-19, enrolled during active disease. What was sequenced was peripheral blood. CDR3 loop: CACNLDRVEETQYF. The CDR3 DNA reads as TGTGCCTGTAACCTGGACAGGGTTGAGGAGACCCAGTACTTC.